Following are 5 T cell receptor beta chains from one sample sequenced in a study of cytomegalovirus exposure and HLA in healthy donors. Both 60 Vbeta primers and 13 Jbeta primers went into the PCR. The protocol was immunoSEQ multiplex PCR, while the TCRdb copy is restricted to in-frame clones and leaves out a portion. Among roughly 190,000 clones listed, 79% were seen once. Sequencing was performed on PBMCs. The receptors were gathered from a girl aged 5 to 17 in good health and CMV-seropositive.

This clone has more than one count but fewer than ten. The genes are TRBV2 and TRBJ1-2; 9 bases are a match to TRBD1. After removal of 6 bases from V and 6 bases from J, the junction contained 14 bases not matched to a gene. Per germline, CDR1 SNHLY and CDR2 FYNNEI. The CDR3 is 16 residues long. CDR3 protein: CASRDRDRASFNGYTF. CDR3 coding DNA: TGTGCCAGCAGAGATCGGGACAGGGCGAGTTTTAATGGCTACACCTTC.

The chain combines TRBV9 with TRBJ2-2, with 11 bases aligning to TRBD2. The CDR3 length is 16 residues. Germline V gene lookup returns CDR1 SGDLS and CDR2 YYNGEE. V was pared by 0 bases and J by 6 bases, with 4 bases of the junction left unmatched. The CDR3 sequence is CASSVAPSGGSGELFF. The CDR3 DNA follows: TGTGCCAGCAGCGTAGCACCTAGCGGGGGGTCCGGGGAGCTGTTTTTT.

Regarding this clone: Other nucleotide sequences in the sample specify the same CDR3. The J gene is TRBJ2-5, the V gene TRBV18; the match to TRBD1 covers 7 bases. From germline, CDR1 is KGHSH and CDR2 LQKENI. The CDR3 length is 13 residues. The ends lost 3 bases at V and 4 bases at J; junction bases unmatched: 2. The CDR3 DNA sequence: TGTGCCAGCTCACCGACAGGGAGAGAGACCCAGTACTTC. Its translation: CASSPTGRETQYF.

CDR3 region: CASSPGRGPWTEQFF. The DNA of the CDR3 is TGTGCCAGCAGCCCCGGGAGGGGTCCCTGGACTGAGCAGTTCTTC. This chain links TRBV7-2 with TRBJ2-1, with TRBD2 matching over 8 bases. The CDR3 is made up of 15 amino acids. In germline, CDR1 is SGHTA, CDR2 FQGNSA. Trimming at V came to 5 bases and at J to 9 bases, leaving 12 bases not matched to a gene.

A note on this clone: One junction end does not reproduce the germline sequence, and a read error may be involved. This same CDR3 is encoded by further DNA sequences in the sample. For the CDR3, the DNA is TGTGCCTGGAGGGAGGCAGACTCCACTGAAGCCTTCTTT. It encodes CAWREADSTEAFF. This chain connects TRBV30 to TRBJ1-1; D remains ambiguous. The CDR3 covers 13 residues. Germline V lookup: CDR1 GTSNPN, CDR2 SVGIG (reference sequence). Complete variable domain (other parts from reference TRBV30 and TRBJ1-1): SQTIHQWPATLVQPVGSPLSLECTVEGTSNPNLYWYRQAAGRGLQLLFYSVGIGQISSEVPQNLSASRPQDRQFILSSKKLLLSDSGFYLCAWREADSTEAFFGQGTRLTVV.